These 24 T cell receptor beta chains came from one sample sequenced in a study of blood T cells in healthy people across ages. Next came a second PCR, run for roughly 7 to 12 cycles, which used a sample-barcoded 5' primer along with a J-beta primer mix. TCRdb recomputed calls from the 5' RACE reads with MiXCR, one row per CDR3 protein. The table includes 550,000 to 650,000 distinct CDR3 sequences, about 28% detected once. These sequences were also reported in another study, on T cells of mothers and their children.

Sequences were obtained from blood. These receptors came from a boy under 10 years old in good health.

This clonotype was counted between two and nine times. This chain links TRBV12-3 or TRBV12-4 with TRBJ1-2; the D is unclear. The CDR3 is 13 residues long. Trimming took 6 bases from V and 4 from J, leaving 12 bases between them. CDR3 region: CASRARITYGYTF. In DNA form, the CDR3 reads TGTGCCAGCAGGGCCAGGATCACCTATGGCTACACCTTC.

This clonotype turned up a few times. The chain has TRBV11-3 and TRBJ2-1; D uncertain. The closer fit of TRBJ2-7 to the DNA end suggests the J call may be wrong. CDR3 size: 16 residues. Germline-derived CDR1 and CDR2 are SGHNT and YENEEA. The CDR3 nucleotides are TGTGCCAGCAGCTTAATTTCCTTGACGGATCCCTACGAGCAGTACTTC. This translates into CASSLISLTDPYEQYF.

This chain uses TRBV7-2 with TRBJ2-3; the D is unclear. CDR3 size: 13 residues. Trimming removed 5 bases from V and 5 bases from J, with 11 bases in between. CDR1 is SGHTA, CDR2 FQGNSA, per germline. This CDR3 is CASSLNRGDTQYF. DNA of the CDR3: TGTGCCAGCAGCCTAAACAGAGGAGATACGCAGTATTTT.

V is TRBV5-1 and J is TRBJ2-1, with D unresolved. The V gene lost 0 bases and the J gene lost 5 bases, with 9 bases spanning the gap. CDR1 and CDR2 from the germline V gene are SGHRS and YFSETQ. This CDR3 is 14 amino acids long. The CDR3 loop is CASSLEFRHNEQFF. CDR3 coding DNA: TGCGCCAGCAGCTTGGAGTTTCGACACAATGAGCAGTTCTTC.

J is TRBJ1-1 and V is TRBV9; the D gene is possibly TRBD1 (5 bases). CDR3 length: 14 amino acids. Between the trimmed V and J ends, which lost 2 bases and 0 bases, there was a span of 8 bases. The germline gives CDR1 SGDLS, CDR2 YYNGEE. In DNA form, the CDR3 reads TGTGCCAGCAGCGTCGACAGTTTGAACACTGAAGCTTTCTTT. The encoded protein is CASSVDSLNTEAFF.

The J gene is TRBJ2-1, the V gene TRBV29-1, with 7 bases that match TRBD1. The CDR3 extends over 12 amino acids. Trimming removed 7 bases from V and 6 bases from J; junction bases left unmatched: 6. Germline V CDR1 and CDR2: SQVTM, ANQGSEA. The CDR3 region has the DNA TGCAGCGCCCGACAGGGTCTCAATGAGCAGTTCTTC. Amino acid sequence: CSARQGLNEQFF.

This chain joins TRBV6-6 and TRBJ2-2; D is uncertain. The CDR3 is 13 residues long. Germline loops: CDR1 MNHNY, CDR2 SVGAGI (reference sequence). Trimming took off 6 bases at V and 11 bases at J, with 16 bases between the two ends. CDR3 amino acids: CASRRLESGELFF. The CDR3 DNA reads TGTGCCAGCAGACGACTGGAAAGTGGCGAGCTGTTTTTT.

V usage is TRBV20-1 and J usage is TRBJ2-2; D unclear. Trimming took off 6 bases at V and 5 bases at J, with 13 bases between the two ends. CDR1 and CDR2 (germline): DFQATT, SNEGSKA (reference sequence). The CDR3 is 13 amino acids. The CDR3 protein is CSAPSRYTGELFF. The CDR3 coding sequence is TGCAGTGCACCTAGTCGGTATACCGGGGAGCTGTTTTTT.

The CDR3 nucleotides are TGTGCCAGCAGCTTTCGGATTAGCGGGAGGCAGGGTGAGACCCAGTACTTC. It is translated as CASSFRISGRQGETQYF. The rearrangement uses TRBV7-2 and TRBJ2-5, with 10 bases aligning to TRBD2. V shed 3 bases, J shed 5 bases, and the junction held 12 bases outside the gene matches. The CDR3 covers 17 residues. CDR1 is SGHTA, CDR2 FQGNSA, per germline.

This clonotype was seen a few times. V gene TRBV6-2 or TRBV6-3 combines with J gene TRBJ2-6; 9 positions match TRBD1. CDR3 size: 17 residues. The germline gives CDR1 MNHEY, CDR2 SVGEGT. After removal of 6 bases from V and 0 bases from J, the junction contained 6 bases not matched to a gene. CDR3 nucleotides: TGTGCCAGCAGCCACCGGGACAGGGTCTCTGGGGCCAACGTCCTGACTTTC. It translates to CASSHRDRVSGANVLTF.

This chain links TRBV7-8 with TRBJ2-7; TRBD1 is a possible D gene (5 bases). This CDR3 comprises 15 residues. Germline loops: CDR1 SGHVS, CDR2 FQNEAQ. The V end lost 1 base, the J end lost 2 bases, and 12 bases lay between the germline ends. CDR3 nucleotides: TGTGCCAGCAGCTTAGTTCCGGACACCGCCTACGAGCAGTACTTC. It translates to CASSLVPDTAYEQYF.

The chain carries TRBV12-3 or TRBV12-4 and TRBJ2-3, with 11 positions matching TRBD2. V was clipped by 3 bases and J by 6 bases; unmatched bases: 5. The CDR3 contains 15 residues. The CDR3 DNA follows: TGTGCCAGCAGTTTGAGTAGCGGGGGGGTGGATACGCAGTATTTT. Protein: CASSLSSGGVDTQYF.

The chain uses TRBV5-8 and TRBJ1-1; 9 positions match TRBD1. After removal of 0 bases from V and 3 bases from J, the junction contained 6 bases not matched to a gene. The CDR3 has 16 amino acids. CDR1 is SGHTS, CDR2 YDEGEE, per germline. CDR3 amino acids: CASSLDRGRGDTEAFF. The CDR3 DNA is TGTGCCAGCAGCTTGGACAGGGGGCGCGGAGACACTGAAGCTTTCTTT.

The V and J genes are TRBV29-1 and TRBJ1-1, with D hard to call. The CDR3 covers 12 residues. Germline assignment: CDR1 SQVTM and CDR2 ANQGSEA. Trimming left V 6 bases short and J 1 base short, with 9 bases between. The CDR3 DNA follows: TGCAGCGTCAAGAAGAGGAACACTGAAGCTTTCTTT. Translation: CSVKKRNTEAFF.

J is TRBJ2-6 and V is TRBV29-1; 7 bases agree with TRBD1. V lost 6 bases and J lost 0; bases outside the gene matches: 8. The CDR3 has 16 residues. In germline, CDR1 is SQVTM, CDR2 ANQGSEA. CDR3 DNA sequence: TGCAGCGTCGGGACAGACAGGCACTCTGGGGCCAACGTCCTGACTTTC. Translation: CSVGTDRHSGANVLTF.

The V call is TRBV7-2, the J call TRBJ2-5; 8 nucleotides match TRBD2. V trimming: 3 bases; J trimming: 4 bases; junction bases outside the gene matches: 7. There are 15 residues in the CDR3. CDR1 and CDR2 from the germline V gene are SGHTA and FQGNSA. The CDR3 here is CASSLGAGVSETQYF. Here the CDR3 DNA reads TGTGCCAGCAGCTTGGGAGCGGGAGTGTCAGAGACCCAGTACTTC.

This clonotype was recorded a few times. The chain employs TRBV3-1 and TRBJ2-1; D is perhaps TRBD1 (6 bases). The tail of the sequence fits TRBJ2-7 better, so the J call may be wrong. In germline, CDR1 is LGHDT, CDR2 YNNKEL (reference sequence). This CDR3 has 15 residues. The CDR3: CASKKRTVSSYEQYF. DNA for the CDR3: TGTGCCAGCAAGAAGAGGACAGTTAGCTCCTACGAGCAGTACTTC.

The J gene is TRBJ2-3, the V gene TRBV29-1, with 11 nucleotides matching TRBD2. V lost 3 bases, J lost 6 bases, and 8 bases stayed unmatched. Germline CDR1 reads SQVTM; CDR2 reads ANQGSEA. This CDR3 is built from 15 residues. The CDR3: CSVDPSASGRDTQYF. The CDR3 coding sequence is TGCAGCGTTGACCCCTCTGCTAGCGGGAGGGATACGCAGTATTTT.

This clonotype was seen a handful of times. This rearrangement joins TRBV4-1 to TRBJ2-2, with D possibly matching TRBD1 (5 bases). V dropped 0 bases and J dropped 2 bases, with 10 bases sitting between them. From germline, CDR1 is MGHRA and CDR2 YSYEKL. This CDR3 is built from 16 residues. The CDR3 spells CASSQEEGANTGELFF. In DNA form, the CDR3 reads TGCGCCAGCAGCCAAGAGGAAGGGGCTAACACCGGGGAGCTGTTTTTT.

With respect to this clonotype: Given the absence of the conserved phenylalanine or tryptophan at the CDR3 end, a read error is likely. The gene calls are TRBV29-1 and TRBJ2-5; D is undetermined. The J call may be faulty, since TRBJ2-1 better matches the DNA end. The V gene's germline CDR1 is SQVTM and CDR2 ANQGSEA. The CDR3 extends over 12 amino acids. CDR3 bases: TGCAGCGTTTCGCACACCGACGGTGAGCAGTTCTGC. Its translation: CSVSHTDGEQFC.

V and J are TRBV5-1 and TRBJ2-5; D is perhaps TRBD1 or TRBD2 (5 bases each). The CDR3 covers 16 residues. In germline, CDR1 is SGHRS, CDR2 YFSETQ. V was cut by 2 bases and J by 2 bases, with 16 bases left in between. In DNA form, the CDR3 reads TGCGCCAGCAGCTTCGACCCTCAGGGACGACAAGAGACCCAGTACTTC. Protein product: CASSFDPQGRQETQYF.

The genes are TRBV27 and TRBJ1-2, with 7 positions matching TRBD1. The CDR3 is 12 amino acids. Germline V CDR1 and CDR2: MNHEY, SMNVEV (reference sequence). V lost 5 bases and J lost 8; bases outside the gene matches: 5. CDR3 in amino acids: CASSGQGGGYTF. CDR3 bases: TGTGCCAGCAGTGGGCAGGGGGGAGGCTACACCTTC.

V is TRBV9 and J is TRBJ2-6; perhaps TRBD1 as D (6 bases). Between the trimmed V and J ends, which lost 0 bases and 0 bases, there was a span of 16 bases. Germline lookup yields CDR1 SGDLS and CDR2 YYNGEE. This CDR3 is built from 19 residues. In nucleotides, the CDR3 is TGTGCCAGCAGCGTAGGGCAGGGTGAGGGGGTCTCTGGGGCCAACGTCCTGACTTTC. Amino acid sequence: CASSVGQGEGVSGANVLTF.

This clonotype was counted a few times. This chain connects TRBV27 to TRBJ2-2; D not resolved. The V and J ends lost 3 bases and 2 bases respectively, with 10 bases between them. CDR3 size: 15 residues. The germline V gene encodes CDR1 MNHEY and CDR2 SMNVEV (reference sequence). The CDR3 DNA reads as TGTGCCAGCAGTTTGTTGGCAGAAAACACCGGGGAGCTGTTTTTT. Translated, it gives CASSLLAENTGELFF.